What follows are 20 T cell receptor beta chains derived from one specimen sequenced in a study of sequential checkpoint blockade in melanoma. Sequenced by immunoSEQ multiplex PCR; TCRdb stores in-frame clones only, minus some. The data hold approximately 21,000 clones, with about four fifths observed a single time. Treatment denoted: randomized to nivolumab then ipilimumab (arm A) or the reverse (arm B). The input for sequencing was CD8+ T cells sorted from blood (inferred from file names), taken from a patient given nivolumab and ipilimumab in sequence. Source of these receptors: a human donor with melanoma.

The chain is built from TRBV5-1 and TRBJ2-3; 7 bases align to TRBD2. Trimming cost V 0 bases and J 0 bases; bases outside gene matches: 1. Germline V gives CDR1 SGHRS, CDR2 YFSETQ. The CDR3 is made up of 15 amino acids. Written as DNA, the CDR3 is TGCGCCAGCAGCTTGGGGGGACTAAGCACAGATACGCAGTATTTT. Its protein product is CASSLGGLSTDTQYF.

In nucleotides, the CDR3 is TGTGCCAGCAGTCCCGGGAGGCACCTTCAAGAGACCCAGTACTTC. Its protein product is CASSPGRHLQETQYF. The chain uses TRBV9 and TRBJ2-5; the match to TRBD2 covers 7 bases. The CDR3 runs to 15 residues. Germline V gene lookup returns CDR1 SGDLS and CDR2 YYNGEE. With 5 bases clipped from V and 2 bases from J, the junction kept 9 bases outside the gene matches.

This clone was seen just once. The chain is built from TRBV9 and TRBJ2-1, with 11 positions matching TRBD2. The CDR3 consists of 18 residues. The germline gives CDR1 SGDLS, CDR2 YYNGEE. Unmatched junction bases numbered 10, after V lost 0 bases and J lost 5 bases. CDR3: CASSVGVTTSGNNNEQFF. CDR3 sequence (DNA): TGTGCCAGCAGCGTAGGTGTGACGACTAGCGGGAATAACAATGAGCAGTTCTTC. Based on the CDR3 plus reference TRBV9 and TRBJ2-1, the full variable domain is DSGVTQTPKHLITATGQRVTLRCSPRSGDLSVYWYQQSLDQGLQFLIQYYNGEERAKGNILERFSAQQFPDLHSELNLSSLELGDSALYFCASSVGVTTSGNNNEQFFGPGTRLTVL.

This clone came up a few times. V usage is TRBV6-6 and J usage is TRBJ1-5, with 8 positions matching TRBD1. Germline CDR1 and CDR2: MNHNY and SVGAGI (reference sequence). V shed 6 bases, J shed 7 bases, and the junction held 8 bases outside the gene matches. CDR3 length equals 14 residues. CDR3 amino acids: CASRLQGERQPQHF. Here the CDR3 DNA reads TGTGCCAGCAGATTACAGGGGGAAAGGCAGCCCCAGCATTTT.

V and J are TRBV5-8 and TRBJ2-3; no clear D gene. This CDR3 contains 15 residues. Germline CDR1 and CDR2: SGHTS and YDEGEE. V lost 4 bases, J lost 11 bases, and 23 bases lay in between. CDR3 region: CASSPSVQASRRQYF. The CDR3 DNA follows: TGTGCCAGCAGCCCCTCGGTCCAGGCAAGCAGAAGGCAGTATTTT.

This sequence joins TRBV9 and TRBJ1-4, with 8 bases fitting TRBD1. The CDR3 consists of 15 residues. V was clipped by 4 bases and J by 4 bases; unmatched bases: 6. Germline loops: CDR1 SGDLS, CDR2 YYNGEE. CDR3 in amino acids: CASSSRQGLNEKLFF. As DNA, the CDR3 is TGTGCCAGCAGCTCCCGACAGGGGCTTAATGAAAAACTGTTTTTT.

The CDR3 sequence is CASGRGQKETQYF. CDR3 DNA: TGTGCTAGTGGCAGGGGACAGAAAGAGACCCAGTACTTC. The genes are TRBV12-5 and TRBJ2-5; 7 nucleotides match TRBD1. Germline lookup yields CDR1 LGHNT and CDR2 FRNRAP. This CDR3 comprises 13 residues. The V and J ends lost 6 bases and 3 bases, in that order; junction bases with no gene match: 4.

This rearrangement joins TRBV19 to TRBJ1-5; D is undetermined. The CDR3 is 16 amino acids. V dropped 3 bases and J dropped 2 bases, with 14 bases sitting between them. Germline CDR1 is LNHDA and CDR2 is SQIVND (reference sequence). This chain's CDR3 is CASSIGPRLGNQPQHF. CDR3 bases: TGTGCCAGTAGTATTGGTCCCAGGTTGGGCAATCAGCCCCAGCATTTT. Combining the CDR3 with reference TRBV19 and TRBJ1-5 gives the whole variable domain DGGITQSPKYLFRKEGQNVTLSCEQNLNHDAMYWYRQDPGQGLRLIYYSQIVNDFQKGDIAEGYSVSREKKESFPLTVTSAQKNPTAFYLCASSIGPRLGNQPQHFGDGTRLSIL.

The V gene is TRBV30, the J gene TRBJ1-1; D not certain. Germline V gives CDR1 GTSNPN, CDR2 SVGIG (reference sequence). The length of the CDR3 is 12 residues. V dropped 8 bases and J dropped 0 bases, with 10 bases sitting between them. CDR3 nucleotides: TGTGCCCACAACGACATGAACACTGAAGCTTTCTTT. Protein sequence: CAHNDMNTEAFF.

J is TRBJ1-1 and V is TRBV19; possibly TRBD1 for D (5 bases). Trimming cost V 9 bases and J 1 base, with 12 bases left between them. The CDR3 contains 13 residues. Germline CDR1 and CDR2: LNHDA and SQIVND (reference sequence). Here the CDR3 DNA reads TGTGCCAGCCAGGACACCTCGAACACTGAAGCTTTCTTT. It translates to CASQDTSNTEAFF.

The chain carries TRBV9 and TRBJ2-1; perhaps TRBD2 as D (6 bases). The CDR3 sequence is 15 residues long. V was shortened by 3 bases and J by 3 bases, with 13 bases between the two germline ends. The germline V gene encodes CDR1 SGDLS and CDR2 YYNGEE. CDR3 amino acids: CASSAQGRGYNEQFF. In DNA, the CDR3 is TGTGCCAGCAGCGCCCAAGGGCGGGGCTACAATGAGCAGTTCTTC.

The V and J genes are TRBV28 and TRBJ2-5; D remains ambiguous. Between the trimmed V and J ends, which lost 2 bases and 5 bases, there was a span of 6 bases. CDR1 is MDHEN, CDR2 SYDVKM, per germline. This CDR3 region has 12 residues. This CDR3 is CASSLIRETQYF. Written as DNA, the CDR3 is TGTGCCAGCAGTTTAATACGGGAGACCCAGTACTTC.

This rearrangement joins TRBV7-9 to TRBJ1-2; 11 bases fit TRBD1. V gave up 2 bases and J gave up 8 bases; unmatched junction bases: 7. The germline V gene has CDR1 SEHNR and CDR2 FQNEAQ (reference sequence). This CDR3 comprises 15 residues. The CDR3 nucleotides are TGTGCCAGCAGCTTATTAGGACAGGGGGCGCGGGGCTACACCTTC. It yields the protein CASSLLGQGARGYTF. Full variable domain (missing parts from reference TRBV7-9 and TRBJ1-2): DTGVSQNPRHKITKRGQNVTFRCDPISEHNRLYWYRQTLGQGPEFLTYFQNEAQLEKSRLLSDRFSAERPKGSFSTLEIQRTEQGDSAMYLCASSLLGQGARGYTFGSGTRLTVV.

The chain combines TRBV30 with TRBJ1-4, with unresolved D. Germline CDR1 is GTSNPN and CDR2 is SVGIG (reference sequence). Trimming took 4 bases from V and 8 from J, leaving 20 bases between them. The CDR3 spans 15 residues. The CDR3 DNA reads as TGTGCCTGGACCCCTTCCACCCGGAACGGGGAAAAACTGTTTTTT. This codes for CAWTPSTRNGEKLFF.

This chain links TRBV28 with TRBJ1-4, with 8 bases that match TRBD1. J gave up 8 bases and V 7 bases, and 9 bases lay outside the gene matches. The CDR3 is 14 residues long. Germline CDR1 is MDHEN and CDR2 is SYDVKM. The CDR3 region is CASNVRQGNEKLFF. CDR3 DNA sequence: TGTGCCAGCAATGTTAGACAGGGGAACGAAAAACTGTTTTTT.

The chain employs TRBV2 and TRBJ2-1; 10 nucleotides match TRBD2. With V trimmed by 4 bases and J by 15 bases, 6 bases remained unmatched. The CDR3 is 12 amino acids. CDR1 SNHLY and CDR2 FYNNEI come from the germline V gene. The CDR3 region has the DNA TGTGCCAGCAGTGTAAGCGGGAGGGCGGGGTTCTTC. It is translated as CASSVSGRAGFF. Variable domain in full (rest from reference TRBV2 and TRBJ2-1): EPEVTQTPSHQVTQMGQEVILRCVPISNHLYFYWYRQILGQKVEFLVSFYNNEISEKSEIFDDQFSVERPDGSNFTLKIRSTKLEDSAMYFCASSVSGRAGFFGPGTRLTVL.

The chain carries TRBV6-1 and TRBJ2-6; D not resolved. Trimming pared 4 bases from V and 5 bases from J, leaving 24 bases between. The germline V gene has CDR1 MNHNS and CDR2 SASEGT. The CDR3 has 19 amino acids. CDR3 sequence: CASSGHRSYAQSRANVLTF. The CDR3, as DNA: TGTGCCAGCAGTGGGCATCGCTCTTATGCACAAAGTCGGGCCAACGTCCTGACTTTC.

The V gene is TRBV28, the J gene TRBJ1-4; possibly TRBD1 for D (6 bases). V lost 7 bases, J lost 4 bases, and 13 bases lay in between. The CDR3 has 14 residues. Per the germline V gene, CDR1 is MDHEN and CDR2 is SYDVKM. The CDR3 loop reads CASNNRDYNEKLFF. DNA of the CDR3: TGTGCCAGCAATAACAGGGATTATAATGAAAAACTGTTTTTT.

The CDR3 sequence: CASSSGLNQPQHF. In DNA, the CDR3 is TGTGCCAGCAGTTCGGGACTTAATCAGCCCCAGCATTTT. The V call is TRBV6-5, the J call TRBJ1-5; a weak D match, TRBD1 (5 bases). The V end lost 4 bases, the J end lost 4 bases, and 8 bases lay between the germline ends. Germline V gives CDR1 MNHEY, CDR2 SVGAGI. The CDR3 is made up of 13 amino acids.

This sequence joins TRBV9 and TRBJ2-3; a possible D gene is TRBD2 (6 bases). Germline CDR1 reads SGDLS; CDR2 reads YYNGEE. V was pared by 0 bases and J by 1 base, with 15 bases between. CDR3 size: 17 residues. CDR3 in DNA: TGTGCCAGCAGCGTAGGAGGGACTCTGCGACGCACAGATACGCAGTATTTT. Translating gives CASSVGGTLRRTDTQYF.